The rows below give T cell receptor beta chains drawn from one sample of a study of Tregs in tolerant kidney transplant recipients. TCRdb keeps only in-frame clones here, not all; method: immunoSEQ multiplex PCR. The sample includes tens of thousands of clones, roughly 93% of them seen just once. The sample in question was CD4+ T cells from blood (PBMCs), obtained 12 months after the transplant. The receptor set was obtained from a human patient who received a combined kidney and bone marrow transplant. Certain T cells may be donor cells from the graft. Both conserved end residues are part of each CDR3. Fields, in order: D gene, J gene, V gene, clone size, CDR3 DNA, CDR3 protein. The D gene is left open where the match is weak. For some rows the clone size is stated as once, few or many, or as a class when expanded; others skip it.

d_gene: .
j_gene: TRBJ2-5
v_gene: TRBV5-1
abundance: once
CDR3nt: TGCGCCAGCAGCTGGGGGGTAGGAGAGACCCAGTACTTC
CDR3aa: CASSWGVGETQYF

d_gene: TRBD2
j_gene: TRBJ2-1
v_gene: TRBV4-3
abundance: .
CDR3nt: TGCGCCAGCAGCCAAGAGCTAGCGGGGGGTAGGGTCTCCTACAATGAGCAGTTCTTC
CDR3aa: CASSQELAGGRVSYNEQFF

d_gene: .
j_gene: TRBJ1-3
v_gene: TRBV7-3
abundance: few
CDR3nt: TGTGCCAGCAGCTTAACGAGGAGGGCAAGGAGGACTTCTTCTGGAAACACCATATATTTT
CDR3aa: CASSLTRRARRTSSGNTIYF

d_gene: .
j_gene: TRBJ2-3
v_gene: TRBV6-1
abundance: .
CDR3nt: TGTGCCAGCATTCGTGTCAGGGTTACAGATACGCAGTATTTT
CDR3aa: CASIRVRVTDTQYF

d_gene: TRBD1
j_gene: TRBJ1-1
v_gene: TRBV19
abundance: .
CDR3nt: TGTGCCAGTATGGGACAGGGTAAGGGGAAGTGGACTGAAGCTTTCTTT
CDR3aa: CASMGQGKGKWTEAFF

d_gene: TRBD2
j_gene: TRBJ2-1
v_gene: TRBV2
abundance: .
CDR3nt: TGTGCCAGCAACATCCTGGGGGGAGCGGGGAATGAGCAGTTCTTC
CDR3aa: CASNILGGAGNEQFF

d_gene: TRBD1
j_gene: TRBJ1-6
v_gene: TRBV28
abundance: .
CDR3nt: TGTGCCAGCAGTTTTCGACAGGGCCCTAATTCACCCCTCCACTTT
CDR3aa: CASSFRQGPNSPLHF

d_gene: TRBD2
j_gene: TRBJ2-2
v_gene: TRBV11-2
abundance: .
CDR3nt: TGTGCCAGCAGCTTAGTCAAGCGGGGGGGCGGGGAGCTGTTTTTT
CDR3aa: CASSLVKRGGGELFF

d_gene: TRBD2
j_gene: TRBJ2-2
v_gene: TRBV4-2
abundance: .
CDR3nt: TGTGCCAGCAGCCAATTTAGCGGGGCGAACACCGGGGAGCTGTTTTTT
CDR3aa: CASSQFSGANTGELFF

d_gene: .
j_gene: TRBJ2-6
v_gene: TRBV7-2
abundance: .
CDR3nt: TGTGCCAGCAGCTCCGGTGGGGCCAACGTCCTGACTTTC
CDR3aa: CASSSGGANVLTF

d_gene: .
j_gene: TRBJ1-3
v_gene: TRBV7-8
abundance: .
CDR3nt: TGTGCCAGCAGCCATGGACAGTCTGGAAACACCATATATTTT
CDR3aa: CASSHGQSGNTIYF

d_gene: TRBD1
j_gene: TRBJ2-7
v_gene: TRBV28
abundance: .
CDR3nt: TGTGCCAGCAGTTTATCAGGGACAGTCTCCTACGAGCAGTACTTC
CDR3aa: CASSLSGTVSYEQYF

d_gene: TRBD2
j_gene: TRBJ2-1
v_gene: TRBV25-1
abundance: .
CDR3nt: TGTGCCAGCAGTGAACCGGGGCTAGCGGGGGGTGAGCAGTTCTTC
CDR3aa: CASSEPGLAGGEQFF

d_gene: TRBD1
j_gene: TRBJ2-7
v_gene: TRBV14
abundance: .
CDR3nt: TGTGCCAGCAGGGAGGGGACAGGGTATAGCGAGCAGTACTTC
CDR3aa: CASREGTGYSEQYF

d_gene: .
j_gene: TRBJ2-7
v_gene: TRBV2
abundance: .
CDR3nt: TGTGCCAGCAGTGAATCAGGGGTTGGCTACGAGCAGTACTTC
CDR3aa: CASSESGVGYEQYF

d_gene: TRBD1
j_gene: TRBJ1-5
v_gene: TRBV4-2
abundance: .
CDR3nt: TGTGCCAGCAGCCAAGCGAGTCAAAACAGGGACAGGGCAAATCAGCCCCAGCATTTT
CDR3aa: CASSQASQNRDRANQPQHF

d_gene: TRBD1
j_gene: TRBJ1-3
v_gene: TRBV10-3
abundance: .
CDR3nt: TGTGCCATCAGTGAGTCGCGGACAGGGTACCCTGGAAACACCATATATTTT
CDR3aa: CAISESRTGYPGNTIYF

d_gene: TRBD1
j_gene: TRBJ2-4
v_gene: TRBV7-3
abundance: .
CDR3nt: TGTGCCAGCAGCCAGACAGGGACCGAAAACATTCAGTACTTC
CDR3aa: CASSQTGTENIQYF

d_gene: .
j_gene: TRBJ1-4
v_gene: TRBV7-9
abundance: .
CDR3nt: TGTGCCAGCAGCTTAACAGTTCTTAATGAAAAACTGTTTTTT
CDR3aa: CASSLTVLNEKLFF

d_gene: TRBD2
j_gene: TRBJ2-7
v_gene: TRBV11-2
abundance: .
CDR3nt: TGTGCCAGCAGCTTAGTTGCGGGAGGAATCTACGAGCAGTACTTC
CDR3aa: CASSLVAGGIYEQYF

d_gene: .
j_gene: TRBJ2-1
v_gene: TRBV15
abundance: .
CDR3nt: TGTGCCACCAGCAGAGATTTTATCTACAGGGACCTTACAACACCGAATGAGCAGTTCTTC
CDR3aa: CATSRDFIYRDLTTPNEQFF

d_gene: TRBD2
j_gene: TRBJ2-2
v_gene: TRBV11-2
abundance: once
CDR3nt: TGTGCCAGCAGATCGGCCGGGACTAGCGACACCGGGGAGCTGTTTTTT
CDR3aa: CASRSAGTSDTGELFF

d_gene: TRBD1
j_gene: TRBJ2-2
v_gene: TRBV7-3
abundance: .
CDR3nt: TGTGCCAGCAGCCCGACAGGGGAAAACACCGGGGAGCTGTTTTTT
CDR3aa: CASSPTGENTGELFF

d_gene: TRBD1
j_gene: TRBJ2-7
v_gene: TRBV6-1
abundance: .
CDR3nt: TGTGCCAGCAATCCAACAGGGGTTATGTCCGAGCAGTACTTC
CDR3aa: CASNPTGVMSEQYF

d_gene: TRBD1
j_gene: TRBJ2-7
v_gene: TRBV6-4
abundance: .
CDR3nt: TGTGCCAGCAGTGACTTGATCGGGCAGGGACAGGGGCAAACCTACGAGCAGTACTTC
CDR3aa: CASSDLIGQGQGQTYEQYF

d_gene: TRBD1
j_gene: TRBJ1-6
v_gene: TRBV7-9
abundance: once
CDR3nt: TGTGCCAGCAGCTTAAGTGGCGGGGACAGAAACTCACCCCTCCACTTT
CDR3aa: CASSLSGGDRNSPLHF

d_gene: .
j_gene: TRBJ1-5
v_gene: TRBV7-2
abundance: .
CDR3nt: TGTGCCAGCAGCTTAGCGGCTCGGGGTCAGCCCCAGCATTTT
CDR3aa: CASSLAARGQPQHF

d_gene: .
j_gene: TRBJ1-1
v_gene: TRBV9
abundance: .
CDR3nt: TGTGCCAGCAGCGGCCCTATCCGCCGCGCTTTCTTT
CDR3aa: CASSGPIRRAFF

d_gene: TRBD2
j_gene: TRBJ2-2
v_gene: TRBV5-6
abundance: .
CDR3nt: TGTGCCAGCAGCTGGGCCCCTAGCGGACACACCGGGGAGCTGTTTTTT
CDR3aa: CASSWAPSGHTGELFF

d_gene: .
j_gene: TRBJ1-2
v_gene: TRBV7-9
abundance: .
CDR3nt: TGTGCCAGAGTCCCTTCGGTTGGCTACACCTTC
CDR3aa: CARVPSVGYTF

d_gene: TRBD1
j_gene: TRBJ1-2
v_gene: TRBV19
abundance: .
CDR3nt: TGTGCCAGTAGTATAGTCCCGGGACAGGGGGCGCGTGGCTACACCTTC
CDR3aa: CASSIVPGQGARGYTF